This T cell receptor (beta chain) was sequenced in a study of blood T cell repertoires in COVID-19. Study-level information: Material from acute and convalescent COVID-19 was sourced from the United States, Italy and Spain. PBMCs, B-cell-depleted T cells, or T cells were the source of the cDNA or gDNA that made up the material.

The germline V gene has CDR1 SGHDN and CDR2 FVKESK. The CDR3 is 12 amino acids. Trimming removed 1 base at V and 4 bases at J, with 4 bases between. Original processing methods: Scientists estimated how many nucleated cells there were by amplifying reference gene primers. Assay used: immunoSEQ multiplex PCR; TCRdb lists only in-frame clones, some missing. That table gives V, J and clone size, and the DNA gave D and trimming. The top ten hold about 8% of the sample, which has 150,000 or so clones, roughly 85% seen once. The J gene is TRBJ1-1, the V gene TRBV14, with D unresolved. This sequence was found in a woman aged 55-75 years with COVID-19, enrolled during active disease. Sequenced: peripheral blood. The CDR3 DNA sequence: TGTGCCAGCAGCCAAGTGGCCACTGAAGCTTTCTTT. It specifies CASSQVATEAFF.